Shown below are 29 T cell receptor beta chains from a single sample sequenced in a study of control samples from healthy donors and cancer patients. The table came from immunoSEQ multiplex PCR; TCRdb's copy has only in-frame clones and leaves some out. The sample has around 250,000 clones; approximately 80% are singletons. Sample: PBMCs. The receptors originated from a woman between 55 and 75 years old with lung cancer.

The CDR3 region has the DNA TGCGCCAGCACAGGGATGGATATGGCAGGGGAGCTGTTTTTT. Translating it yields CASTGMDMAGELFF. This chain joins TRBV5-1 and TRBJ2-2; D is possibly TRBD1 (5 bases). The CDR3 covers 14 residues. Trimming removed 6 bases from V and 8 bases from J, with 17 bases in between. Germline CDR1 SGHRS, CDR2 YFSETQ.

This rearrangement joins TRBV19 to TRBJ2-5; D might be TRBD1 (5 bases). This CDR3 is built from 15 residues. V shed 4 bases and J shed 4 bases, with 16 bases lying between them. Germline CDR1 reads LNHDA; CDR2 reads SQIVND (reference sequence). CDR3 in amino acids: CASSRGRFRGETQYF. CDR3 bases: TGTGCCAGTAGTAGGGGCCGGTTTCGAGGAGAGACCCAGTACTTC.

This sequence joins TRBV23-1 and TRBJ2-5; no clear D gene. TRBV23-1 has ORF status, its function being uncertain. The V gene lost 3 bases and the J gene lost 5 bases, with 19 bases spanning the gap. This CDR3 is built from 16 residues. The CDR3 reads CASSQPFGTKRETQYF. CDR3 in DNA: TGCGCCAGCAGTCAGCCGTTCGGAACTAAACGGGAGACCCAGTACTTC.

For the CDR3, the DNA is TGCGCCAGCAGCTTGGTTCCGGGACAGGGAGGCGAGCAGTACTTC. Translating gives CASSLVPGQGGEQYF. The V and J genes are TRBV5-1 and TRBJ2-7, with TRBD1 matching over 9 bases. This CDR3 comprises 15 residues. The V gene's germline CDR1 is SGHRS and CDR2 YFSETQ. The junction had 7 bases not matched to a gene; V was cut back by 0 bases and J by 6 bases.

This rearrangement joins TRBV21-1 to TRBJ1-5. TRBV21-1 is tagged as a pseudogene. The CDR3 loop spans 13 amino acids. The CDR3 DNA reads TGTGCCAGCACCCCCGGGGGCAATCAGCCCCAGCATTTT. This codes for CASTPGGNQPQHF.

The chain recombines TRBV7-9 with TRBJ2-7, with 11 bases fitting TRBD2. This CDR3 spans 16 amino acids. V was pared by 1 base and J by 3 bases, with 5 bases of the junction left unmatched. Germline CDR1 and CDR2: SEHNR and FQNEAQ (reference sequence). The DNA of the CDR3 is TGTGCCAGCAGCTTAGGACTAGCGGGGATCAACTACGAGCAGTACTTC. Residues: CASSLGLAGINYEQYF.

The genes are TRBV18 and TRBJ2-3; 7 nucleotides align to TRBD2. This CDR3 has 16 residues. From germline, CDR1 is KGHSH and CDR2 LQKENI. J gave up 1 base and V 2 bases, and 6 bases lay outside the gene matches. The CDR3 DNA is TGTGCCAGCTCACCAGTGGGCCGGGGGGGCACAGATACGCAGTATTTT. It is translated as CASSPVGRGGTDTQYF.

The chain couples TRBV9 to TRBJ1-5; maybe TRBD1 (5 bases). V was clipped by 6 bases and J by 4 bases, with 32 bases between them. CDR3 length: 20 amino acids. The germline V gene encodes CDR1 SGDLS and CDR2 YYNGEE. Here the CDR3 reads CASTGRGRVILNSENQPQHF. The CDR3 bases are TGTGCCAGCACCGGGAGGGGAAGGGTGATCCTAAATTCAGAAAATCAGCCCCAGCATTTT.

For the CDR3, the DNA is TGTGCCAGCAGTCCCCTAGCGGGGGGCACAGATACGCAGTATTTT. Amino acids: CASSPLAGGTDTQYF. V usage is TRBV5-4 and J usage is TRBJ2-3, with TRBD2 matching 10 bases. The germline V gene encodes CDR1 SGHNT and CDR2 YYREEE (reference sequence). V dropped 5 bases and J dropped 1; count of bases not matched to a gene: 4. The CDR3 spans 15 residues.

V usage is TRBV6-2 or TRBV6-3 and J usage is TRBJ1-2; 7 nucleotides align to TRBD1. The CDR3 runs to 16 residues. Unmatched junction bases numbered 12, after V lost 5 bases and J lost 3 bases. Germline CDR1 reads MNHEY; CDR2 reads SVGEGT. This chain's CDR3 is CASSLPRGSFDYGYTF. CDR3 nucleotides: TGTGCCAGCAGTCTCCCCAGGGGGAGCTTCGACTATGGCTACACCTTC.

The rearrangement links TRBV6-6 to TRBJ2-5, with D possibly matching TRBD2 (6 bases). CDR3 length: 14 residues. Germline lookup yields CDR1 MNHNY and CDR2 SVGAGI (reference sequence). The V end was cut by 4 bases, the J end by 3 bases, with 12 bases between. This chain's CDR3 is CASSSPGRKETQYF. CDR3 DNA: TGTGCCAGCAGTTCCCCGGGGAGGAAAGAGACCCAGTACTTC.

The V gene is TRBV7-3, the J gene TRBJ2-2; 7 bases agree with TRBD1. The CDR3 covers 14 residues. Unmatched junction bases numbered 6, after V lost 5 bases and J lost 6 bases. Germline CDR1 and CDR2: SGHTA and FQGTGA. The CDR3 nucleotides read TGTGCCAGCAGCCCGAGACAGGGCTCCGGGGAGCTGTTTTTT. Its translation: CASSPRQGSGELFF. Full variable domain (remainder filled in from reference TRBV7-3 and TRBJ2-2): GAGVSQTPSNKVTEKGKYVELRCDPISGHTALYWYRQSLGQGPEFLIYFQGTGAADDSGLPNDRFFAVRPEGSVSTLKIQRTERGDSAVYLCASSPRQGSGELFFGEGSRLTVL.

The chain carries TRBV6-5 and TRBJ2-1; D remains unclear. The CDR3 runs to 15 residues. CDR1 and CDR2 from the germline V gene are MNHEY and SVGAGI. The ends were cut back, 6 bases at V and 5 bases at J, with 17 bases in the middle. The CDR3 coding sequence is TGTGCCAGCAGCTACAAAGGGCGTCCCAACAATGAGCAGTTCTTC. Its protein is CASSYKGRPNNEQFF.

The gene calls are TRBV5-5 and TRBJ2-1, with D possibly being TRBD1 (6 bases). Germline values: CDR1 SGHKS, CDR2 YYEKEE (reference sequence). Deletions cut 0 bases from V and 6 bases from J, with 10 bases between. This CDR3 spans 14 amino acids. CDR3 nucleotides: TGTGCCAGCAGCTTGGGGACAGACCTCAATGAGCAGTTCTTC. Its protein product is CASSLGTDLNEQFF.

This rearrangement joins TRBV6-1 to TRBJ1-2, with 8 bases fitting TRBD1. This CDR3 has 13 amino acids. The J segment lost 7 bases and the V segment lost 7 bases, leaving 8 bases of the junction unmatched. Germline values: CDR1 MNHNS, CDR2 SASEGT. The chain's CDR3 is CASTPTGGVGYTF. The CDR3 DNA reads TGTGCCAGCACCCCCACAGGGGGGGTTGGCTACACCTTC.

The V and J genes are TRBV10-2 and TRBJ2-7; maybe TRBD2 (8 bases). CDR3 length: 14 residues. Trimming removed 7 bases at V and 6 bases at J, with 19 bases between. Germline V lookup: CDR1 WSHSY, CDR2 SAAADI. In DNA form, the CDR3 reads TGCGCCAGCACCCCGGCCCGGGAGGGGGCCGAGCAGTACTTC. Amino acids: CASTPAREGAEQYF.

The chain uses TRBV19 and TRBJ2-3; 9 bases match TRBD1. The CDR3 length is 13 residues. Germline V gene data show CDR1 as LNHDA and CDR2 as SQIVND (reference sequence). The V gene end was trimmed by 6 bases and the J gene end by 7 bases; junction bases not matched to a gene: 5. The DNA of the CDR3 is TGTGCCAGTAGCGGACAGGGGCGAAATACGCAGTATTTT. Protein sequence: CASSGQGRNTQYF. Based on the CDR3 plus reference TRBV19 and TRBJ2-3, the full variable domain is DGGITQSPKYLFRKEGQNVTLSCEQNLNHDAMYWYRQDPGQGLRLIYYSQIVNDFQKGDIAEGYSVSREKKESFPLTVTSAQKNPTAFYLCASSGQGRNTQYFGPGTRLTVL.

Of note for this clone: Given the absence of the conserved phenylalanine or tryptophan at the CDR3 end, a read error is likely. The DNA is left out, because the CDR3 cannot be placed on it with certainty; the CDR3 is given as TCRdb lists it. The rearrangement joins TRBV12-3 or TRBV12-4 to TRBJ2-6; the table assigns TRBD1, which was not confirmed against the DNA. Both ends counted, the CDR3 spans 8 residues. This CDR3 reads CASSLPRQ.

The chain couples TRBV12-5 to TRBJ2-5; 13 bases agree with TRBD2. Germline values: CDR1 LGHNT, CDR2 FRNRAP. The trim removed 5 bases at V and 2 bases at J, leaving 2 bases unmatched. The CDR3 totals 15 residues. The CDR3 loop is CASGTGLAGQETQYF. The CDR3 DNA is TGTGCTAGTGGTACGGGACTAGCGGGACAAGAGACCCAGTACTTC.

This clone appeared once. The J gene is TRBJ1-1, the V gene TRBV24-1; possibly TRBD1 for D (5 bases). V was clipped by 3 bases and J by 5 bases, with 9 bases between them. The germline CDR1 and CDR2 sequences are KGHDR and SFDVKD. This CDR3 comprises 13 residues. CDR3: CATSDRGGTEAFF. The CDR3 DNA is TGTGCCACCAGTGATCGGGGGGGGACTGAAGCTTTCTTT.

V gene TRBV2 combines with J gene TRBJ1-2; possibly TRBD1 for D (5 bases). CDR1 is SNHLY, CDR2 FYNNEI, per germline. This CDR3 spans 12 amino acids. Trimming shortened V by 6 bases and J by 1 base, and 6 bases separated the two germline ends. In DNA form, the CDR3 reads TGTGCCAGCAGGGACAATAACTATGGCTACACCTTC. It encodes CASRDNNYGYTF.

Notes on this clone: Other nucleotide sequences from this sample produce the same CDR3. V usage is TRBV5-6 and J usage is TRBJ1-6; possibly TRBD1 for D (6 bases). V lost 2 bases and J lost 10, with 13 bases in between. This CDR3 has 14 residues. The germline gives CDR1 SGHDT, CDR2 YYEEEE. This CDR3 reads CASSLSQGRSPLHF. The DNA for the CDR3 is TGTGCCAGCAGCTTATCCCAGGGGCGATCACCCCTCCACTTT.

This clone showed up just a few times. This chain joins TRBV4-2 and TRBJ2-7, with a tentative D call TRBD2 (5 bases). This CDR3 region has 17 residues. V lost 0 bases to trimming and J lost 1 base, with 16 bases between them. Germline CDR1 LGHNA, CDR2 YNFKEQ. CDR3 residues: CASSQDGRVGESYEQYF. The CDR3 DNA reads as TGTGCCAGCAGCCAAGATGGTCGGGTTGGGGAGTCCTACGAGCAGTACTTC.

This chain joins TRBV27 and TRBJ1-2; D might be TRBD1 (5 bases). The V end lost 2 bases, the J end lost 6 bases, and 10 bases lay between the germline ends. There are 13 residues in the CDR3. Looked up from germline, CDR1 is MNHEY and CDR2 is SMNVEV (reference sequence). The CDR3 sequence: CASSLMQGHGYTF. The DNA of the CDR3 is TGTGCCAGCAGTTTAATGCAGGGCCATGGCTACACCTTC.

This chain uses TRBV19 with TRBJ1-4; 9 bases line up with TRBD1. Germline V gene lookup returns CDR1 LNHDA and CDR2 SQIVND (reference sequence). V was pared by 5 bases and J by 4 bases, with 11 bases of the junction left unmatched. The CDR3 is 17 residues long. CDR3 sequence reads: CASSLTGGPRNNEKLFF. As DNA, the CDR3 is TGTGCCAGTAGTCTTACAGGGGGCCCTCGAAATAATGAAAAACTGTTTTTT. The whole variable domain, remainder taken from reference TRBV19 and TRBJ1-4, is DGGITQSPKYLFRKEGQNVTLSCEQNLNHDAMYWYRQDPGQGLRLIYYSQIVNDFQKGDIAEGYSVSREKKESFPLTVTSAQKNPTAFYLCASSLTGGPRNNEKLFFGSGTQLSVL.

The chain links TRBV5-1 to TRBJ1-6, with 7 bases identical to TRBD1. V lost 4 bases to trimming and J lost 8 bases; unmatched junction nucleotides: 12. The CDR3 is 16 residues long. CDR1 SGHRS and CDR2 YFSETQ come from the germline V gene. CDR3 in amino acids: CASSALNRGRHSPLHF. For the CDR3, the DNA is TGCGCCAGCAGCGCGTTAAACAGGGGCCGCCATTCACCCCTCCACTTT.

This clone was seen a few times. The chain joins TRBV5-3 to TRBJ1-5; maybe TRBD1 (5 bases). TRBV5-3 is an open reading frame whose function is uncertain. Trimming left V 8 bases short and J 0 bases short, with 24 bases between. The CDR3 runs 18 residues. The CDR3 is CARNLRGTANYSNQPQHF. The CDR3 region has the DNA TGTGCCAGGAACCTTAGAGGGACGGCTAATTATAGCAATCAGCCCCAGCATTTT.

The chain couples TRBV5-4 to TRBJ2-5; 12 bases map to TRBD2. Unmatched junction bases numbered 9, after V lost 4 bases and J lost 5 bases. The CDR3 covers 16 residues. The germline gives CDR1 SGHNT, CDR2 YYREEE (reference sequence). The CDR3 region is CASSPGLAGGGETQYF. In DNA, the CDR3 is TGTGCCAGCAGCCCGGGACTAGCGGGCGGAGGGGAGACCCAGTACTTC.

This chain uses TRBV18 with TRBJ2-5; D might be TRBD2 (6 bases). The CDR3 extends over 14 amino acids. Between the trimmed V and J ends, which lost 6 bases and 2 bases, there was a span of 13 bases. The germline V gene encodes CDR1 KGHSH and CDR2 LQKENI. The CDR3 region has the DNA TGTGCCAGCTCCCCTCGGGGAGGACAAGAGACCCAGTACTTC. Protein product: CASSPRGGQETQYF.